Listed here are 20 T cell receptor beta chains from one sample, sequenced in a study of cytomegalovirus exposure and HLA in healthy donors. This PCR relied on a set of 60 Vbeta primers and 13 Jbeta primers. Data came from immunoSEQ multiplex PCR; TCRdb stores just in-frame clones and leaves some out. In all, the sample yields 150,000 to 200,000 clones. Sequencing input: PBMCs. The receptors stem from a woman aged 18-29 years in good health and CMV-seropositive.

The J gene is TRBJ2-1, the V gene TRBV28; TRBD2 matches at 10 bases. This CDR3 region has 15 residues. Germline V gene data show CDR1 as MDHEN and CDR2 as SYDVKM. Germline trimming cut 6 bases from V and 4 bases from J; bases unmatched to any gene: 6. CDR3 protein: CASRSGLAPYNEQFF. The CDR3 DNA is TGTGCCAGCAGGTCGGGACTAGCGCCTTACAATGAGCAGTTCTTC.

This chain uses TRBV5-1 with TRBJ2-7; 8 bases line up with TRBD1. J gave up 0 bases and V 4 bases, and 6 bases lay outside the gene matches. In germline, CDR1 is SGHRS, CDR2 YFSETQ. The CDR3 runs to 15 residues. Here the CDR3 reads CASSGGQGFSYEQYF. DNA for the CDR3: TGCGCCAGCAGCGGCGGACAGGGCTTCTCCTACGAGCAGTACTTC.

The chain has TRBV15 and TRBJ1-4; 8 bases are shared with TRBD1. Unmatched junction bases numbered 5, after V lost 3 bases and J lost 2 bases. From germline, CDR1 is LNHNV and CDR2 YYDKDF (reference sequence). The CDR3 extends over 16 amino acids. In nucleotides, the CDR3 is TGTGCCACCAGCAGGGAACAGGGGGTCACTAATGAAAAACTGTTTTTT. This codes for CATSREQGVTNEKLFF.

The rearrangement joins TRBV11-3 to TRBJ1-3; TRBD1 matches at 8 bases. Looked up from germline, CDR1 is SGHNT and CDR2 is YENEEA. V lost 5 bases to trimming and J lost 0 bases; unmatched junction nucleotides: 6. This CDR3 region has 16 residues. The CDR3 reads CASSKGQDTSGNTIYF. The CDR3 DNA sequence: TGTGCCAGCAGCAAGGGACAGGATACCTCTGGAAACACCATATATTTT.

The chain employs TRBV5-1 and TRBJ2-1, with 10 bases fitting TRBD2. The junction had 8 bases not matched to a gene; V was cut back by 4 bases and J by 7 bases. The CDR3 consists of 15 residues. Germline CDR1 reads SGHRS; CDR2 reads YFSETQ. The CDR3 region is CASSPKRGGLNEQFF. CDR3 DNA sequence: TGCGCCAGCAGCCCAAAGCGGGGGGGCTTGAATGAGCAGTTCTTC. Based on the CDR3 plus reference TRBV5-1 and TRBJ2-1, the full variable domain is KAGVTQTPRYLIKTRGQQVTLSCSPISGHRSVSWYQQTPGQGLQFLFEYFSETQRNKGNFPGRFSGRQFSNSRSEMNVSTLELGDSALYLCASSPKRGGLNEQFFGPGTRLTVL.

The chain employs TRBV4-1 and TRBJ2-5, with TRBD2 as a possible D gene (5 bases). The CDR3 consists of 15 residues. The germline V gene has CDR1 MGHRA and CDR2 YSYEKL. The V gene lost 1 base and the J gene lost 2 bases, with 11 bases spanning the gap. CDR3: CASSQGRIAQETQYF. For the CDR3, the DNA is TGCGCCAGCAGCCAAGGAAGGATAGCGCAAGAGACCCAGTACTTC.

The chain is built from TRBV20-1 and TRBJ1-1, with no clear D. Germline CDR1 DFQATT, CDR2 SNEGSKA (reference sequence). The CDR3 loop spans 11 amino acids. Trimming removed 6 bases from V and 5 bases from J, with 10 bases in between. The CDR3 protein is CSAPGWTEAFF. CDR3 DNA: TGCAGTGCCCCGGGGTGGACTGAAGCTTTCTTT.

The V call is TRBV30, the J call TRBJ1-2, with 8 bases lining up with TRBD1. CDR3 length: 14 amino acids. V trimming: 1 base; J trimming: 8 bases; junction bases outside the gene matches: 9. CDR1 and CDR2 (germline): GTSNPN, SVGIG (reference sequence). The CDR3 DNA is TGTGCCTGGAGTGCCCCGGGACAGGCTAACGGCTACACCTTC. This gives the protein CAWSAPGQANGYTF.

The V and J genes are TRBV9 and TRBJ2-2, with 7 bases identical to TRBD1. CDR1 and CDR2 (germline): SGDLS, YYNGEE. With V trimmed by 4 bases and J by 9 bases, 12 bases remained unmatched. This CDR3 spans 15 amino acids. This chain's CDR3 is CASSYGQAGSWELFF. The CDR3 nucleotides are TGTGCCAGCAGCTATGGACAGGCTGGGTCGTGGGAGCTGTTTTTT.

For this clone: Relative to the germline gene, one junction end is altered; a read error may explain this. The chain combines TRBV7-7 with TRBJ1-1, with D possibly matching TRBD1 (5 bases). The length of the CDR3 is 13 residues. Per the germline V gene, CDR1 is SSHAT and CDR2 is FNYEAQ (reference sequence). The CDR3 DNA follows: TGTGCTAGCAGCTTATTCAGGGAAACTGAAGCTTTCTTT. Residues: CASSLFRETEAFF.

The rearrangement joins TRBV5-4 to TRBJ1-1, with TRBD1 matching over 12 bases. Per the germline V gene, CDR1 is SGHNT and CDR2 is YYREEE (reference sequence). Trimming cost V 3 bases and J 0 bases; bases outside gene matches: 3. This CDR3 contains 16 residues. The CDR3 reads CASSYGTGGLNTEAFF. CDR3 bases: TGTGCCAGCAGCTATGGGACAGGGGGCTTGAACACTGAAGCTTTCTTT.

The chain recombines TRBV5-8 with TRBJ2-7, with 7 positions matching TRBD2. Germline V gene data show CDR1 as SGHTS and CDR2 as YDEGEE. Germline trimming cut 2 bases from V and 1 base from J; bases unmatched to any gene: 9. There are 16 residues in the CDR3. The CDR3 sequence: CASSFGGGGLSYEQYF. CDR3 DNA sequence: TGTGCCAGCAGCTTCGGCGGCGGGGGTTTGTCCTACGAGCAGTACTTC.

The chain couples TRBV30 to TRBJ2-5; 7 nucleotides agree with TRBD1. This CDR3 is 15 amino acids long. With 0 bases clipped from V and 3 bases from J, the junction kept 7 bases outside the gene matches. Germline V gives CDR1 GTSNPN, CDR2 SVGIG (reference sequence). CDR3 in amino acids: CAWSVGDRDEETQYF. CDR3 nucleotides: TGTGCCTGGAGTGTGGGAGACAGGGATGAAGAGACCCAGTACTTC.

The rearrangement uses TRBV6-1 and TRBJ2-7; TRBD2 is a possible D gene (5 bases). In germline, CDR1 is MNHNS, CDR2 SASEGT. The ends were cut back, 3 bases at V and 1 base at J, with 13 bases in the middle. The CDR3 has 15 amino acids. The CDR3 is CASSDQRTGSYEQYF. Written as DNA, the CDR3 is TGTGCCAGCAGTGATCAAAGGACGGGATCCTACGAGCAGTACTTC.

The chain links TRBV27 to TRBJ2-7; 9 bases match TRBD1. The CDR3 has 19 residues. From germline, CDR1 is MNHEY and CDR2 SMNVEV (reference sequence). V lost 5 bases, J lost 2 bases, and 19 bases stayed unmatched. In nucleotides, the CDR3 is TGTGCCAGCAGTAAAGGCCCCGCTCTCGGGACAGGGCTAACCTACGAGCAGTACTTC. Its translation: CASSKGPALGTGLTYEQYF.

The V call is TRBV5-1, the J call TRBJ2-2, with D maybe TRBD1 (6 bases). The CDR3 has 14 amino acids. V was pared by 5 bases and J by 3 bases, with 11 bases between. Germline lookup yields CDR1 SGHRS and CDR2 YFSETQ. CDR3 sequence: CASSSQGDTGELFF. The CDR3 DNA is TGCGCCAGCAGTTCACAGGGCGACACCGGGGAGCTGTTTTTT. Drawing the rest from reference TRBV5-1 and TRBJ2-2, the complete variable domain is KAGVTQTPRYLIKTRGQQVTLSCSPISGHRSVSWYQQTPGQGLQFLFEYFSETQRNKGNFPGRFSGRQFSNSRSEMNVSTLELGDSALYLCASSSQGDTGELFFGEGSRLTVL.

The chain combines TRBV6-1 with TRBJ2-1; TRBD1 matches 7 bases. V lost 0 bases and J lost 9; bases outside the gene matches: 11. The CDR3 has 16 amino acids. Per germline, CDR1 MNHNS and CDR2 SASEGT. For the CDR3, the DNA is TGTGCCAGCAGTGAAGCCGAACCCGGGACAGCTATTGAGCAGTTCTTC. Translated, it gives CASSEAEPGTAIEQFF.

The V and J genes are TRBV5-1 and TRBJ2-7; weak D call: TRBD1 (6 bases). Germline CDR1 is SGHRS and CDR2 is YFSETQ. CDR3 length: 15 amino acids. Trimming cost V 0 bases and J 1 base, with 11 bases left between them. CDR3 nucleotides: TGCGCCAGCAGCTTGGCCCCGACAGGATCCTACGAGCAGTACTTC. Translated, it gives CASSLAPTGSYEQYF. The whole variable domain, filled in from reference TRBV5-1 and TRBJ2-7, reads KAGVTQTPRYLIKTRGQQVTLSCSPISGHRSVSWYQQTPGQGLQFLFEYFSETQRNKGNFPGRFSGRQFSNSRSEMNVSTLELGDSALYLCASSLAPTGSYEQYFGPGTRLTVT.

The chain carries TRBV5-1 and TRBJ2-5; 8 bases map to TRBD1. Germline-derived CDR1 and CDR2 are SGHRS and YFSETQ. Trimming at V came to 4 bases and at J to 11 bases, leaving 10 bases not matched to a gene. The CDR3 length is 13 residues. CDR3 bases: TGCGCCAGCAGCCTTCAGGGGGCGAGTGAGCAGTACTTC. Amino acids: CASSLQGASEQYF.

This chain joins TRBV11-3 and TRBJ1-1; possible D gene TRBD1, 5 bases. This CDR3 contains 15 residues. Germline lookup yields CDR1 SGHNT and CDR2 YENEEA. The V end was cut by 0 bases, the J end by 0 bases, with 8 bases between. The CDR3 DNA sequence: TGTGCCAGCAGCTTAGATGGGGGGTTGAACACTGAAGCTTTCTTT. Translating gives CASSLDGGLNTEAFF.